The present TCR beta chain was sequenced within a study of CD8 T cells in Susac syndrome. Study-wide points: That the number of individuals in its TCR sequencing and HLA analysis was relatively small was acknowledged by the study.

Random hexamers primed reverse transcription of 0.5 to 1 ug RNA. It was immunoSEQ multiplex PCR that amplified TCR beta CDR3 across 54 Vbeta and 13 Jbeta. TCRdb analysed the immunoSEQ multiplex PCR reads with MiXCR anew, one entry per CDR3 protein. The sample comprises approximately 150,000 distinct CDR3 sequences, approximately 90% of which are singletons, and 0.065% to 0.1% rests with the top ten. Regarding this clonotype: Its antigen remains unknown.

TEMRA cells were FACS-enriched, while CD8+ and CD4+ T cells were negatively isolated. The clonotype was recovered from a human donor in good health. What was sequenced was CD4+ T cells from PBMCs.

The CDR3 loop is CAWKRGHHTEAFF. In DNA form, the CDR3 reads TGTGCCTGGAAAAGGGGGCATCACACTGAAGCTTTCTTT. The chain is built from TRBV30 and TRBJ1-1, with 7 bases lining up with TRBD1. The CDR3 totals 13 residues. CDR1 and CDR2 from the germline V gene are GTSNPN and SVGIG (reference sequence). Unmatched junction bases numbered 5, after V lost 4 bases and J lost 3 bases.